Given below is one T cell receptor beta chain in context. Its antigen is not known. This CDR3 contains 15 residues. Germline CDR1 reads DFQATT; CDR2 reads SNEGSKA (reference sequence). Deletions cut 3 bases from V and 5 bases from J, with 16 bases between. The data originate from a study of blood T cells in healthy people across ages. Notes on the study in general: The study could not conclusively compare naive and antigen-experienced cells, given its unsorted PBMCs. Diversity estimates from one million T cells were considered underestimates.

Combining a sample-barcoded 5' primer with a J-beta primer mix, a second PCR ran for about 7 to 11 cycles. Using its own MiXCR run on the 5' RACE reads, TCRdb lists one record per CDR3 protein. The sample includes 600,000 or so distinct CDR3 sequences, more than 20% seen only once; the top ten take roughly 3.7%. Researchers isolated at least 7 million PBMCs per sample. The genes are TRBV20-1 and TRBJ1-4; D is possibly TRBD1 (5 bases). Sequenced material: blood. The sequence came from a man in his sixties or seventies in good health. CDR3 coding DNA: TGCAGTGCTAGGGATGGGGCAGTCGCCAATGAAAAACTGTTTTTT. This sequence encodes CSARDGAVANEKLFF.